The table lists the clone carrying this T cell receptor (beta chain) with a few counts. This specimen comes from a study of chemoradiotherapy in HPV16-positive cancers. Clones were read by immunoSEQ multiplex PCR, and TCRdb kept only the in-frame ones, dropping some. The sample gives approximately 10,000 clones, roughly 73% of which show up once; 2% to 2.5% is in the top ten. The CDR3 extends over 10 amino acids. Germline values: CDR1 SGHDT, CDR2 YYEEEE. V was shortened by 4 bases and J by 13 bases, with 11 bases between the two germline ends. The TCR was taken from a human donor with HPV-associated anogenital cancer. The V call is TRBV5-6, the J call TRBJ1-1; D is possibly TRBD1 (6 bases). This specimen was collected from a patient who underwent chemoradiotherapy. Here the CDR3 DNA reads TGTGCCAGCAGCGGTAGGGACATTTTCTTT. As protein: CASSGRDIFF.